The sequence of this T cell receptor beta chain was determined in a study of vaccination effects on CD4 cells after COVID-19. Findings of the study overall: The study, lacking early post-infection timepoints, had few convalescent patients.

Comments on this clone: Its antigen is not identified.

Generated by immunoSEQ multiplex PCR, the TCRdb table keeps only in-frame clones and is missing some. This sample yields tens of thousands of clones, of which roughly four fifths are seen a single time; 5% belongs to the top ten. CDR1 SGHTS and CDR2 YDEGEE come from the germline V gene. With 1 base removed from V and 0 bases from J, the gap between germline ends came to 5 bases. This CDR3 spans 14 amino acids. Antigen-specific CD4+ T cells expanded by the ViraFEST assay with viral peptide pools were then sequenced. Following culture for about ten days, CD4+ T cells were isolated. Neither prior SARS-CoV-2 infection nor positive nucleocapsid antibodies were present in the vaccine recipients. For each well, 1.9 million or so PBMC were cultured with roughly 11 IU/ml IL-2 and approximately 10 ug/ml peptides. Half-medium exchanges with IL-2 medium took place on days 3 and 7.

The sequence was obtained from a human donor who received a COVID-19 vaccine. The input for sequencing was CD4+ T cells from PBMCs cultured with SARS-CoV-2 spike peptides, taken before COVID-19 vaccination. V is TRBV5-8 and J is TRBJ2-4; D call uncertain. CDR3: CASSLNLAKNIQYF. CDR3 nucleotides: TGTGCCAGCAGCTTGAACCTAGCCAAAAACATTCAGTACTTC.